These T cell receptor beta chains were read from a single sample in a study of blood T cell repertoires in COVID-19. Profiled with immunoSEQ multiplex PCR; TCRdb holds only in-frame clones, not every one. The table includes some 320,000 clones, around 90% detected once. The sample was PBMCs or T cells enriched from blood (not recorded which). The receptors originated from a man aged 55 to 69 who had recovered from COVID-19. The CDR3 runs from the conserved cysteine through the conserved F or W. Each record gives: clone size, J gene, CDR3 length, D gene, V gene, CDR3 protein, CDR3 DNA. A D gene is named only where the DNA matches it firmly. Clone size is stated in some rows and not others, as once, few, many or a class when expanded.

>.|TRBJ1-1|12|TRBD1|TRBV28
CASRLGQGVAFF
TGTGCCAGCAGACTAGGACAGGGTGTAGCTTTCTTT
>.|TRBJ2-4|13|TRBD2|TRBV20-1
CSASQASGNIQYF
TGCAGTGCAAGTCAGGCTAGCGGAAACATTCAGTACTTC
>.|TRBJ2-7|13|.|TRBV7-3
CASSLMNLREQYF
TGTGCCAGCAGCTTAATGAACTTGAGGGAGCAGTACTTC
>.|TRBJ1-1|13|.|TRBV5-4
CASSKDTYTEAFF
TGTGCCAGCAGTAAGGACACTTACACTGAAGCTTTCTTT
>.|TRBJ2-7|11|TRBD1|TRBV11-1
CASSDRDEQYF
TGTGCCAGCAGCGACAGGGACGAGCAGTACTTC
>few|TRBJ1-1|11|.|TRBV7-3
CASSSGAEAFF
TGTGCCAGCAGCTCGGGAGCTGAAGCTTTCTTT
>.|TRBJ1-2|15|TRBD1|TRBV7-2
CASSSQSGGIYGYTF
TGTGCCAGCAGCTCCCAATCAGGGGGAATCTATGGCTACACCTTC
>.|TRBJ1-4|14|.|TRBV18
CASSLVTGISELFF
TGTGCCAGCTCCCTTGTGACAGGTATATCGGAACTGTTTTTT
>.|TRBJ2-7|16|TRBD2|TRBV3-1/TRBV3-2
CASSQAPAGSPYEQYF
TGTGCCAGCAGCCAAGCCCCAGCGGGAAGTCCCTACGAGCAGTACTTC
>.|TRBJ1-5|15|TRBD1|TRBV5-1
CASSGTDDRNQPQHF
TGCGCCAGCAGCGGGACAGATGATCGCAATCAGCCCCAGCATTTT
>.|TRBJ2-1|15|.|TRBV10-1
CASSRSWSSYNEQFF
TGCGCCAGCAGTCGTAGCTGGAGCTCCTACAATGAGCAGTTCTTC
>.|TRBJ2-2|14|TRBD2|TRBV7-2
CASSLAGRGGRLFF
TGTGCCAGCAGCTTAGCAGGGAGGGGCGGTAGGCTGTTTTTT
>.|TRBJ2-1|16|TRBD2|TRBV11-1
CASSPILAGGPNEQFF
TGTGCCAGCAGCCCAATCCTAGCGGGAGGGCCAAATGAGCAGTTCTTC
>.|TRBJ1-4|21|.|TRBV18
CASSPSRGGHLLNATNEKLFF
TGTGCCAGCTCACCTTCCAGGGGCGGGCATCTTCTTAATGCAACTAATGAAAAACTGTTTTTT
>.|TRBJ2-2|13|.|TRBV5-1
CASSLGHAWELFF
TGCGCCAGCAGCTTGGGACATGCCTGGGAGCTGTTTTTT
>.|TRBJ2-2|18|.|TRBV5-1
CASSFIPASGGLTGELFF
TGCGCCAGCAGCTTTATCCCGGCGAGCGGAGGCCTAACCGGGGAGCTGTTTTTT